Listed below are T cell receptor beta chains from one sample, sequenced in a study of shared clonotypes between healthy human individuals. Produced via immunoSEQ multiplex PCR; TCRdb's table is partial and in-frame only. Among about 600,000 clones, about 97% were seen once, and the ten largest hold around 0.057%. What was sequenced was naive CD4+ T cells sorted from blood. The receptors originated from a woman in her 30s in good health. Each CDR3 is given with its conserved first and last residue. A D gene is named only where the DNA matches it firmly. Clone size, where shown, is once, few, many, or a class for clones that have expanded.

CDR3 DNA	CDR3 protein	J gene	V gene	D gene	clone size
TGCGCCAGCAGCCAAGCCTACAGGACAGGGAACCCTGAAGCTTTCTTT	CASSQAYRTGNPEAFF	TRBJ1-1	TRBV4-1	TRBD1	-
TGTGCCAGCAGCGGGGGTGAGAGAGGAGAGACCCAGTACTTC	CASSGGERGETQYF	TRBJ2-5	TRBV7-6	-	-
TGTGCCAGCAGTTACACCCGAAGCACAGATACGCAGTATTTT	CASSYTRSTDTQYF	TRBJ2-3	TRBV6-5	-	once
TGTGCCAGCAGCTTAGGCGGACTAGCGGGATCCTACGAGCAGTACTTC	CASSLGGLAGSYEQYF	TRBJ2-7	TRBV7-8	TRBD2	-
TGTGCCAGCTCACCGGGGGGGCGTGAAAAACTGTTTTTT	CASSPGGREKLFF	TRBJ1-4	TRBV18	-	-
TGTGCCAGCAGGACAGGGGGCGGTGACTATGGCTACACCTTC	CASRTGGGDYGYTF	TRBJ1-2	TRBV9	TRBD1	-
TGTGCCAGCAGCTATTTGTGGGGCCAGCTTCCAACCGGGGAGCTGTTTTTT	CASSYLWGQLPTGELFF	TRBJ2-2	TRBV11-2	-	-
TGTGCCAGCAGCCAAGATCTATCGGGAGGGCCCTACAATGAGCAGTTCTTC	CASSQDLSGGPYNEQFF	TRBJ2-1	TRBV4-2	TRBD2	-
TGTGCCAGCTCACCGGTAGGTACCACTGAAGCTTTCTTT	CASSPVGTTEAFF	TRBJ1-1	TRBV18	-	-
TGTGCCAGCAGCTTGGGGACTAGCGGGAGAGCAAAGTACTTC	CASSLGTSGRAKYF	TRBJ2-7	TRBV7-9	TRBD2	-
TGTGCCAGCAGCTCCCGGACCGTCTACGAGCAGTACTTC	CASSSRTVYEQYF	TRBJ2-7	TRBV11-2	-	once
TGTGCCAGTAGAGACAGGGGTTCCAGGGGCAATCAGCCCCAGCATTTT	CASRDRGSRGNQPQHF	TRBJ1-5	TRBV19	TRBD1	once
TGTGCCAGCAGCTCCGGGACAGGCCAAGAGACCCAGTACTTC	CASSSGTGQETQYF	TRBJ2-5	TRBV7-6	TRBD1	-
TGCGCCAGCAGCACCCCTGAGCAAGGTCTTCGCGAGCAGTACTTC	CASSTPEQGLREQYF	TRBJ2-7	TRBV5-1	-	-
TGCGCCAGCAGCTTGGGTAGCGCTTTTACCACAGATACGCAGTATTTT	CASSLGSAFTTDTQYF	TRBJ2-3	TRBV5-1	-	once
TGTGCCAGCAGCTTGGAATTATATCCCGATCAGCCCCAGCATTTT	CASSLELYPDQPQHF	TRBJ1-5	TRBV5-4	-	once
TGTGCCAGCAGTCGGCCTGATATGAACACTGAAGCTTTCTTT	CASSRPDMNTEAFF	TRBJ1-1	TRBV28	-	-
TGCGCCAGCAGTGAGGGCCCGGGACAGGGGGACTCCTACGAGCAGTACTTC	CASSEGPGQGDSYEQYF	TRBJ2-7	TRBV10-2	TRBD1	-
TGTGCCAGCTCACCGGGACAGGGGTCGGATACGCAGTATTTT	CASSPGQGSDTQYF	TRBJ2-3	TRBV18	TRBD1	-
TGTGCCAGCAGCCTCGTCGAGAACACTGAAGCTTTCTTT	CASSLVENTEAFF	TRBJ1-1	TRBV7-9	-	-
TGCGCCAGCAGCTTGGCAGGACAGGGAAACACCGGGGAGCTGTTTTTT	CASSLAGQGNTGELFF	TRBJ2-2	TRBV5-1	TRBD1	-
TGTGCCAGCAGTACCCCCCCACAGGGTGGTAATGAGCAGTTCTTC	CASSTPPQGGNEQFF	TRBJ2-1	TRBV6-6	-	-